The 14 T cell receptor beta chains given below trace back to one sample, sequenced in a study of siplizumab effects on memory and regulatory T cells. Mixed lymphocyte reaction cells were cocultured at 37°C for 5 to 6 days. For these receptors, no antigen is known. Clones were read by immunoSEQ multiplex PCR, and TCRdb kept only the in-frame ones, dropping some. Among just under 20,000 clones, about 45% were seen once, and the ten largest hold about 6.1%. Sequenced input: CFSE-low (dividing) CD4+ T cells sorted from an allogeneic mixed lymphocyte reaction. All receptors come from a human donor in good health; the cells came from an allogeneic mixed lymphocyte reaction. Some clones in this sample may be carry-over from other donors' samples.

The chain couples TRBV6-5 to TRBJ1-2, with D hard to call. Germline CDR1 and CDR2: MNHEY and SVGAGI. Trimming removed 4 bases at V and 7 bases at J, with 19 bases between. The CDR3 spans 15 residues. The chain's CDR3 is CASSLNWWGDSGYTF. DNA for the CDR3: TGTGCCAGCAGTTTAAACTGGTGGGGAGATAGTGGCTACACCTTC.

This clone qualifies as medium-sized. Its ends do not fully match the called genes, so a read error is possible. This chain links TRBV11-2 with TRBJ1-2; D is undetermined. Germline lookup yields CDR1 SGHAT and CDR2 FQNNGV. This CDR3 spans 13 amino acids. This CDR3 reads CASSSQLEFGDTF. CDR3 DNA: TGTGCCAGCAGCTCACAATTAGAGTTTGGCGACACCTTC.

By frequency in the sample, this clone is medium-sized. This chain links TRBV6-5 with TRBJ1-2; maybe TRBD1 (6 bases). Germline CDR1 MNHEY, CDR2 SVGAGI. Trimming shortened V by 0 bases and J by 4 bases, and 15 bases separated the two germline ends. The CDR3 is made up of 16 amino acids. CDR3 residues: CASSYSGLGGAYGYTF. In DNA, the CDR3 is TGTGCCAGCAGTTACTCGGGGTTGGGGGGCGCCTATGGCTACACCTTC.

This clone is medium-sized within its sample. The chain recombines TRBV18 with TRBJ2-2, with 7 nucleotides matching TRBD1. Germline CDR1 reads KGHSH; CDR2 reads LQKENI. The ends lost 6 bases at V and 5 bases at J; junction bases unmatched: 12. The CDR3 is 16 amino acids. For the CDR3, the DNA is TGTGCCAGCTCCAAGGAACAGGGGAGCGTGACCGGGGAGCTGTTTTTT. Protein sequence: CASSKEQGSVTGELFF.

V usage is TRBV6-6 and J usage is TRBJ1-1; perhaps TRBD1 as D (5 bases). Germline CDR1 and CDR2: MNHNY and SVGAGI (reference sequence). This CDR3 region has 13 residues. The V end was cut by 11 bases, the J end by 1 base, with 14 bases between. The CDR3, as DNA: TGTGCCGGTTCAGGGCCTTCGAACACTGAAGCTTTCTTT. It codes for CAGSGPSNTEAFF.

This sequence joins TRBV6-1 and TRBJ2-7, with D possibly matching TRBD2 (6 bases). The germline V gene has CDR1 MNHNS and CDR2 SASEGT. The CDR3 totals 12 residues. Trimming took off 5 bases at V and 3 bases at J, with 8 bases between the two ends. The CDR3 is CASSRGFYEQYF. The CDR3 DNA reads TGTGCCAGCAGTCGGGGGTTCTACGAGCAGTACTTC.

This clone was detected a few times. J is TRBJ1-1 and V is TRBV19; D is perhaps TRBD1 (5 bases). V was cut by 11 bases and J by 1 base, with 14 bases left in between. CDR1 is LNHDA, CDR2 SQIVND, per germline (reference sequence). There are 13 residues in the CDR3. The CDR3 DNA reads as TGTGCCTGCTCTCCTGGGGGGAACACTGAAGCTTTCTTT. Residues: CACSPGGNTEAFF. Together with reference TRBV19 and TRBJ1-1, the CDR3 gives the full variable domain: DGGITQSPKYLFRKEGQNVTLSCEQNLNHDAMYWYRQDPGQGLRLIYYSQIVNDFQKGDIAEGYSVSREKKESFPLTVTSAQKNPTAFYLCACSPGGNTEAFFGQGTRLTVV.

The chain carries TRBV5-4 and TRBJ2-7, with 10 bases that match TRBD2. Germline CDR1 SGHNT, CDR2 YYREEE (reference sequence). V was pared by 3 bases and J by 1 base, with 16 bases of the junction left unmatched. CDR3 length equals 19 residues. CDR3 bases: TGTGCCAGCAGCTATGGGGGACTAGCGTCAATCAGGGGGTCCTACGAGCAGTACTTC. Encoded protein: CASSYGGLASIRGSYEQYF.

This clone was seen only once. The rearrangement uses TRBV10-3 and TRBJ2-2, with a tentative D call TRBD2 (5 bases). Germline CDR1 reads ENHRY; CDR2 reads SYGVKD. V was trimmed by 0 bases and J by 6 bases, leaving 11 bases between them. The CDR3 spans 15 residues. The CDR3: CAISESSGVSGELFF. The CDR3 DNA is TGTGCCATCAGTGAGTCCTCCGGGGTTTCCGGGGAGCTGTTTTTT.

In this sample, this clone is medium-sized. The chain recombines TRBV18 with TRBJ2-7, with no clear D. The CDR3 is 13 amino acids. Germline CDR1 is KGHSH and CDR2 is LQKENI. The ends were cut back, 2 bases at V and 1 base at J, with 6 bases in the middle. The CDR3 region has the DNA TGTGCCAGCTCACCATTGATTTCCTACGAGCAGTACTTC. Translation: CASSPLISYEQYF. Based on the CDR3 plus reference TRBV18 and TRBJ2-7, the full variable domain is NAGVMQNPRHLVRRRGQEARLRCSPMKGHSHVYWYRQLPEEGLKFMVYLQKENIIDESGMPKERFSAEFPKEGPSILRIQQVVRGDSAAYFCASSPLISYEQYFGPGTRLTVT.

By sample share, this clone is medium-sized (0.01 to 0.1%). This chain connects TRBV11-2 to TRBJ2-5; tentative D call: TRBD1 (5 bases). Looked up from germline, CDR1 is SGHAT and CDR2 is FQNNGV. Trimming removed 5 bases from V and 5 bases from J, with 15 bases in between. CDR3 size: 14 residues. The CDR3 loop reads CASSPGNLVETQYF. The CDR3 DNA reads TGTGCCAGCAGCCCAGGGAATTTGGTGGAGACCCAGTACTTC.

This clone was counted between two and nine times. The rearrangement uses TRBV5-1 and TRBJ1-2, with a tentative D call TRBD1 (6 bases). This CDR3 comprises 15 residues. Germline CDR1 reads SGHRS; CDR2 reads YFSETQ. V was clipped by 4 bases and J by 1 base, with 14 bases between them. CDR3 nucleotide sequence: TGCGCCAGCAGCCCGGGACAACCCGGTAACTATGGCTACACCTTC. Translation gives CASSPGQPGNYGYTF.

At least ten counts were recorded for this clone. The rearrangement joins TRBV11-3 to TRBJ2-7; no clear D. The germline V gene encodes CDR1 SGHNT and CDR2 YENEEA. The CDR3 extends over 12 amino acids. Trimming took off 1 base at V and 7 bases at J, with 8 bases between the two ends. The CDR3 protein is CASSLGGTEQYF. DNA of the CDR3: TGTGCCAGCAGCTTAGGAGGTACGGAGCAGTACTTC.

The table lists this clone with a few counts. The chain uses TRBV10-3 and TRBJ2-1; 8 bases match TRBD2. The germline gives CDR1 ENHRY, CDR2 SYGVKD. V lost 7 bases to trimming and J lost 4 bases; unmatched junction nucleotides: 9. There are 15 residues in the CDR3. The CDR3 sequence is CAITPGLAKYNEQFF. DNA for the CDR3: TGTGCCATCACCCCCGGACTAGCCAAATACAATGAGCAGTTCTTC.